One sample yielded the 14 T cell receptor beta chains listed below, sequenced in a study of blood T cell repertoires in COVID-19. Measured with immunoSEQ multiplex PCR; TCRdb has only the in-frame clones, and not every one. The table has about 260,000 clones, around 87% seen once. The source material was peripheral blood. Every receptor here comes from a woman aged 40 to 49 who had recovered from COVID-19.

The chain recombines TRBV5-4 with TRBJ1-2, with D possibly TRBD1 on 5 matching bases. Trimming took off 5 bases at V and 0 bases at J, with 11 bases between the two ends. The CDR3 length is 14 residues. Germline-derived CDR1 and CDR2 are SGHNT and YYREEE (reference sequence). The CDR3 is CASSQDSSNYGYTF. CDR3 DNA sequence: TGTGCCAGCAGTCAAGACAGCTCTAACTATGGCTACACCTTC.

The rearrangement joins TRBV5-6 to TRBJ2-5; D gene uncertain. Germline lookup yields CDR1 SGHDT and CDR2 YYEEEE. CDR3 length: 15 amino acids. V was pared by 4 bases and J by 0 bases, with 13 bases between. The CDR3 is CASSTRQLYQETQYF. The DNA for the CDR3 is TGTGCCAGCAGCACCCGACAATTGTACCAAGAGACCCAGTACTTC.

The chain uses TRBV9 and TRBJ1-2; 7 bases map to TRBD1. The junction had 6 bases not matched to a gene; V was cut back by 4 bases and J by 0 bases. The CDR3 has 15 residues. From germline, CDR1 is SGDLS and CDR2 YYNGEE. The CDR3 spells CASSSRTGTNYGYTF. CDR3 DNA sequence: TGTGCCAGCAGCTCCCGGACAGGAACTAACTATGGCTACACCTTC. Combining the CDR3 with reference TRBV9 and TRBJ1-2 gives the whole variable domain DSGVTQTPKHLITATGQRVTLRCSPRSGDLSVYWYQQSLDQGLQFLIQYYNGEERAKGNILERFSAQQFPDLHSELNLSSLELGDSALYFCASSSRTGTNYGYTFGSGTRLTVV.

The CDR3: CASSRQGPLSGANVLTF. Written as DNA, the CDR3 is TGTGCCAGCAGCCGACAGGGACCCCTCTCTGGGGCCAACGTCCTGACTTTC. The J gene is TRBJ2-6, the V gene TRBV5-5; TRBD1 matches 7 bases. Per the germline V gene, CDR1 is SGHKS and CDR2 is YYEKEE (reference sequence). J was trimmed by 0 bases and V by 4 bases; bases with no gene match: 7. This CDR3 is 17 amino acids long.

The chain uses TRBV9 and TRBJ1-1, with 9 bases that match TRBD1. Germline CDR1 SGDLS, CDR2 YYNGEE. J gave up 4 bases and V 0 bases, and 4 bases lay outside the gene matches. This CDR3 has 15 residues. CDR3 in amino acids: CASSVGGTGFTEAFF. In nucleotides, the CDR3 is TGTGCCAGCAGCGTAGGAGGGACAGGGTTCACTGAAGCTTTCTTT.

The rearrangement links TRBV3-1 (or the pseudogene TRBV3-2) to TRBJ1-5, with 10 positions matching TRBD1. CDR1 is LGHDT, CDR2 YNNKEL, per germline (reference sequence). The V gene end was trimmed by 4 bases and the J gene end by 3 bases; junction bases not matched to a gene: 3. This CDR3 contains 15 residues. The CDR3 reads CASSPGTGVNQPQHF. CDR3 nucleotides: TGTGCCAGCAGCCCCGGGACAGGGGTCAATCAGCCCCAGCATTTT.

This clone was recorded once. The chain recombines TRBV19 with TRBJ2-3, with a weak D call TRBD1 (5 bases). This CDR3 contains 12 residues. CDR1 and CDR2 (germline): LNHDA, SQIVND (reference sequence). V was cut by 6 bases and J by 6 bases, with 10 bases left in between. The CDR3 loop reads CASRGPGDTQYF. In DNA, the CDR3 is TGTGCCAGTAGAGGCCCAGGGGATACGCAGTATTTT.

This CDR3 reads CASSYSGNTIYF. DNA for the CDR3: TGTGCCAGCAGTTACTCTGGAAACACCATATATTTT. The rearrangement links TRBV2 to TRBJ1-3; D is unclear. Germline-derived CDR1 and CDR2 are SNHLY and FYNNEI. CDR3 length: 12 residues. Trimming left V 5 bases short and J 0 bases short, with 2 bases between.

The rearrangement links TRBV4-3 to TRBJ1-6; weak D call: TRBD1 (6 bases). The germline V gene encodes CDR1 LGHNA and CDR2 YSLEER. CDR3 length: 16 residues. Trimming shortened V by 4 bases and J by 5 bases, and 15 bases separated the two germline ends. The CDR3 bases are TGCGCCAGCAGCCTAAAGAGGACAGAGGATAATTCACCCCTCCACTTT. This gives the protein CASSLKRTEDNSPLHF.

The chain links TRBV4-1 to TRBJ2-5, with 10 bases fitting TRBD2. The CDR3 runs to 15 residues. V dropped 5 bases and J dropped 4; count of bases not matched to a gene: 7. CDR1 and CDR2 (germline): MGHRA, YSYEKL. CDR3 amino acids: CASSDPGLASETQYF. CDR3 nucleotides: TGCGCCAGCAGCGACCCGGGACTAGCGTCAGAGACCCAGTACTTC.

This chain joins TRBV10-3 and TRBJ1-1; no clear D. The V gene lost 7 bases and the J gene lost 2 bases, with 11 bases spanning the gap. The CDR3 has 13 residues. Germline V gene lookup returns CDR1 ENHRY and CDR2 SYGVKD. The CDR3 coding sequence is TGTGCCATCAAGGCCACGGGTAACACTGAAGCTTTCTTT. Translation: CAIKATGNTEAFF.

The rearrangement links TRBV4-1 to TRBJ1-5, with a tentative D call TRBD1 (5 bases). Germline V lookup: CDR1 MGHRA, CDR2 YSYEKL. The CDR3 is 15 residues long. V was trimmed by 4 bases and J by 7 bases, leaving 17 bases between them. The CDR3: CASSPGGGRGQPQHF. The CDR3 DNA is TGCGCCAGCAGCCCTGGGGGGGGACGGGGGCAGCCCCAGCATTTT.

The rearrangement joins TRBV5-8 to TRBJ2-1; 8 positions match TRBD2. From germline, CDR1 is SGHTS and CDR2 YDEGEE. There are 15 residues in the CDR3. With 4 bases clipped from V and 5 bases from J, the junction kept 8 bases outside the gene matches. CDR3 loop: CASSPLAGPHNEQFF. In DNA, the CDR3 is TGTGCCAGCAGCCCCCTAGCGGGCCCCCACAATGAGCAGTTCTTC.

J is TRBJ1-1 and V is TRBV15, with 8 bases matching TRBD1. Germline V gives CDR1 LNHNV, CDR2 YYDKDF (reference sequence). CDR3 length: 16 residues. The ends lost 5 bases at V and 0 bases at J; junction bases unmatched: 8. The CDR3 coding sequence is TGTGCCACCAGCCGGAGTGGACAGGGAATGAACACTGAAGCTTTCTTT. As protein: CATSRSGQGMNTEAFF.